The 32 T cell receptor beta chains given below trace back to one sample, sequenced in a study of T-cell reconstitution after alpha-beta-depleted transplantation in children. Molecular barcoding with unique molecular identifiers was used for the TCRbeta library. Using its own MiXCR run on the PCR reads, TCRdb lists one record per CDR3 protein. In the table there are about 350,000 distinct CDR3 sequences, 10% to 15% of which are singletons. This specimen was PBMCs, taken from the stem cell graft. These TCRs come from a human donor who donated a stem cell graft to a child with Fanconi anemia.

The genes are TRBV24-1 and TRBJ2-2; possibly TRBD2 for D (7 bases). The V gene's germline CDR1 is KGHDR and CDR2 SFDVKD. V was pared by 1 base and J by 5 bases, with 13 bases between. The CDR3 covers 16 residues. The CDR3 nucleotides are TGTGCCACCAGTGATTTTGGCGGGGGCAATACCGGGGAGCTGTTTTTT. As protein: CATSDFGGGNTGELFF.

This chain connects TRBV7-9 to TRBJ2-2; 7 bases fit TRBD1. Germline CDR1 SEHNR, CDR2 FQNEAQ (reference sequence). The CDR3 consists of 16 residues. The V and J ends lost 5 bases and 3 bases, in that order; junction bases with no gene match: 9. The CDR3 DNA sequence: TGTGCCAGCAGCCCGAGCCGGGACAGAGACACCGGGGAGCTGTTTTTT. This gives the protein CASSPSRDRDTGELFF.

The table lists this clonotype with many counts. The V call is TRBV5-1, the J call TRBJ1-5; D gene unclear. From germline, CDR1 is SGHRS and CDR2 YFSETQ. Trimming left V 3 bases short and J 6 bases short, with 16 bases between. This CDR3 has 15 residues. The CDR3 is CASSSEGLASQPQHF. CDR3 DNA sequence: TGCGCCAGCAGCTCCGAGGGCCTTGCCAGTCAGCCCCAGCATTTT. Together with reference TRBV5-1 and TRBJ1-5, the CDR3 gives the full variable domain: KAGVTQTPRYLIKTRGQQVTLSCSPISGHRSVSWYQQTPGQGLQFLFEYFSETQRNKGNFPGRFSGRQFSNSRSEMNVSTLELGDSALYLCASSSEGLASQPQHFGDGTRLSIL.

V gene TRBV7-9 combines with J gene TRBJ1-1, with TRBD1 matching over 9 bases. Per the germline V gene, CDR1 is SEHNR and CDR2 is FQNEAQ (reference sequence). Trimming at V came to 7 bases and at J to 6 bases, leaving 15 bases not matched to a gene. The CDR3 extends over 16 amino acids. CDR3 residues: CASTPVGQGEDAEAFF. CDR3 nucleotides: TGTGCCAGCACCCCGGTGGGACAGGGAGAAGACGCTGAAGCTTTCTTT.

In DNA, the CDR3 is TGCGCCAGCAGCCCCCTGTCGGGTCCAGCGGCTGGCTACACCTTC. Protein: CASSPLSGPAAGYTF. The V call is TRBV4-3, the J call TRBJ1-2, with unresolved D. Looked up from germline, CDR1 is LGHNA and CDR2 is YSLEER. The CDR3 totals 15 residues. The V and J ends lost 4 bases and 7 bases respectively, with 19 bases between them.

This clonotype showed up just a few times. The gene calls are TRBV4-3 and TRBJ1-2; TRBD1 might be the D (6 bases). V lost 2 bases and J 6 bases, leaving 16 bases between the germline ends. The CDR3 covers 15 residues. In germline, CDR1 is LGHNA, CDR2 YSLEER. This CDR3 is CASSQHRVEMDGYTF. CDR3 nucleotides: TGCGCCAGCAGCCAACACAGGGTAGAAATGGATGGCTACACCTTC.

A few counts support this clonotype. The rearrangement joins TRBV30 to TRBJ1-5, with D maybe TRBD1 (5 bases). Germline V gene lookup returns CDR1 GTSNPN and CDR2 SVGIG (reference sequence). V lost 1 base and J lost 6, with 22 bases in between. This CDR3 contains 17 residues. The CDR3 DNA follows: TGTGCCTGGAGTGACCGACCGAAGGGCAGGGCGATTCAGCCCCAGCATTTT. It yields the protein CAWSDRPKGRAIQPQHF.

This clonotype was seen ten or more times. V gene TRBV5-6 combines with J gene TRBJ2-2; D is undetermined. The CDR3 spans 13 residues. The germline CDR1 and CDR2 sequences are SGHDT and YYEEEE. V gave up 0 bases and J gave up 7 bases, with 7 bases separating them. This chain's CDR3 is CASSLGGYGELFF. The CDR3 DNA reads as TGTGCCAGCAGCTTGGGCGGATACGGGGAGCTGTTTTTT.

This clonotype was seen only a few times. The V call is TRBV4-1, the J call TRBJ2-1; TRBD1 is a possible D gene (5 bases). V lost 0 bases and J 4 bases, leaving 19 bases between the germline ends. This CDR3 contains 18 residues. Germline V gene data show CDR1 as MGHRA and CDR2 as YSYEKL. CDR3 sequence: CASSQDPPRAAPYNEQFF. The CDR3 nucleotides read TGCGCCAGCAGCCAAGATCCCCCCAGGGCCGCCCCTTACAATGAGCAGTTCTTC.

This clonotype was seen only a few times. The V call is TRBV6-6, the J call TRBJ2-2, with D perhaps given as TRBD1 or TRBD2 (6 bases each). The CDR3 runs to 11 residues. Per the germline V gene, CDR1 is MNHNY and CDR2 is SVGAGI (reference sequence). Trimming removed 7 bases from V and 8 bases from J, with 8 bases in between. CDR3 nucleotides: TGTGCCAGCACGGGGGCGGGGGAGCTGTTTTTT. It translates to CASTGAGELFF.

This clonotype has a handful of counts. The V gene is TRBV3-1, the J gene TRBJ2-7; TRBD1 is a possible D gene (6 bases). CDR1 is LGHDT and CDR2 is YNNKEL in the germline V gene (reference sequence). Trimming took 2 bases from V and 2 from J, leaving 13 bases between them. This CDR3 comprises 15 residues. CDR3 in DNA: TGTGCCAGCAGCCAATCAGGGGCCACCACCTACGAGCAGTACGTC. Its translation is CASSQSGATTYEQYV.

In this sample, this clonotype turned up many times. The chain combines TRBV20-1 with TRBJ1-6, with D perhaps TRBD1 (5 bases). Per the germline V gene, CDR1 is DFQATT and CDR2 is SNEGSKA (reference sequence). V lost 3 bases to trimming and J lost 5 bases, with 14 bases between them. The CDR3 contains 15 residues. This CDR3 is CSASPPGGHNSPLHF. CDR3 in DNA: TGCAGTGCTAGCCCCCCCGGGGGACATAATTCACCCCTCCACTTT.

The V call is TRBV6-1, the J call TRBJ1-5, with unresolved D. The germline V gene has CDR1 MNHNS and CDR2 SASEGT. Trimming left V 3 bases short and J 5 bases short, with 8 bases between. This CDR3 contains 13 residues. The CDR3 is CASSDGEDQPQHF. The CDR3 DNA follows: TGTGCCAGCAGTGACGGTGAGGATCAGCCCCAGCATTTT.

The genes are TRBV5-1 and TRBJ1-3; D is uncertain. The CDR3 length is 16 residues. CDR1 is SGHRS, CDR2 YFSETQ, per germline. Trimming shortened V by 0 bases and J by 4 bases, and 14 bases separated the two germline ends. The CDR3 protein is CASSLVGQRVGNTIYF. CDR3 DNA sequence: TGCGCCAGCAGCTTGGTCGGGCAGAGAGTCGGAAACACCATATATTTT.

The rearrangement links TRBV20-1 to TRBJ2-5; D unresolved. Deletions cut 0 bases from V and 5 bases from J, with 7 bases between. CDR1 is DFQATT and CDR2 is SNEGSKA in the germline V gene (reference sequence). The CDR3 runs to 12 residues. The DNA of the CDR3 is TGCAGTGCTAGAGATCTTTTGGAGACCCAGTACTTC. Amino acid sequence: CSARDLLETQYF.

This clonotype was seen repeatedly, ten times or more. J is TRBJ2-5 and V is TRBV11-3, with 7 bases lining up with TRBD2. With V trimmed by 5 bases and J by 7 bases, 4 bases remained unmatched. The germline V gene encodes CDR1 SGHNT and CDR2 YENEEA. The CDR3 consists of 12 residues. The CDR3 region has the DNA TGTGCCAGCAGCCACCCGGGGGGGACCCAGTACTTC. This codes for CASSHPGGTQYF.

This clonotype showed up just a few times. CDR3 DNA sequence: TGCGCCAGCAGCCAAGGGGTGACGGGAAACACTGAAGCTTTCTTT. Translation gives CASSQGVTGNTEAFF. This rearrangement joins TRBV4-1 to TRBJ1-1; D ambiguous. Trimming cost V 1 base and J 2 bases, with 11 bases left between them. Germline V gives CDR1 MGHRA, CDR2 YSYEKL. This CDR3 contains 15 residues.

This clonotype showed up many times. The rearrangement uses TRBV3-1 and TRBJ2-7; possible D gene TRBD1, 6 bases. V was shortened by 4 bases and J by 0 bases, with 10 bases between the two germline ends. CDR1 and CDR2 from the germline V gene are LGHDT and YNNKEL (reference sequence). The CDR3 sequence is 14 residues long. CDR3 in DNA: TGTGCCAGCAGCCCCTGGACAGCCTCCTACGAGCAGTACTTC. Its protein is CASSPWTASYEQYF.

This clonotype was seen more than once but under ten times. V and J are TRBV7-6 and TRBJ2-3; 7 bases are shared with TRBD2. The CDR3 runs to 16 residues. CDR1 is SGHVS, CDR2 FNYEAQ, per germline. Unmatched junction bases numbered 5, after V lost 1 base and J lost 1 base. The CDR3 spells CASSLVTSRGTDTQYF. The CDR3, as DNA: TGTGCCAGCAGCTTAGTGACTAGCCGTGGCACAGATACGCAGTATTTT.

This clonotype was recorded at least ten times. The chain joins TRBV29-1 to TRBJ2-1; 7 bases align to TRBD2. CDR3 length: 15 residues. Germline CDR1 is SQVTM and CDR2 is ANQGSEA. V trimming: 1 base; J trimming: 4 bases; junction bases outside the gene matches: 7. CDR3 loop: CSVEGGGRPYNEQFF. The CDR3 nucleotides are TGCAGCGTTGAAGGGGGAGGGCGACCTTACAATGAGCAGTTCTTC.

V and J are TRBV24-1 and TRBJ2-5; D may correspond to TRBD1 or TRBD2 (5 bases each). Between the trimmed V and J ends, which lost 9 bases and 5 bases, there was a span of 18 bases. This CDR3 region has 14 residues. Germline CDR1 and CDR2: KGHDR and SFDVKD. The CDR3: CATALGGGLETQYF. CDR3 nucleotides: TGTGCCACCGCCCTTGGTGGGGGATTGGAGACCCAGTACTTC.

Many counts were recorded for this clonotype. The chain uses TRBV5-1 and TRBJ1-2; D uncertain. Deletions cut 0 bases from V and 8 bases from J, with 14 bases between. Germline CDR1 SGHRS, CDR2 YFSETQ. CDR3 length: 14 residues. This CDR3 is CASSLAGNLAGYTF. CDR3 sequence (DNA): TGCGCCAGCAGCTTGGCCGGGAATCTGGCCGGCTACACCTTC.

CDR3 protein: CASSLGRSSRIYNEQFF. Here the CDR3 DNA reads TGTGCCAGCAGCTTAGGGAGGAGTAGCAGAATCTACAATGAGCAGTTCTTC. The chain is built from TRBV7-9 and TRBJ2-1; possible D gene TRBD2, 5 bases. Germline CDR1 is SEHNR and CDR2 is FQNEAQ (reference sequence). Trimming shortened V by 1 base and J by 3 bases, and 16 bases separated the two germline ends. This CDR3 has 17 amino acids.

This clonotype came up a few times. The rearrangement uses TRBV5-1 and TRBJ2-3; D gene ambiguous. Between the trimmed V and J ends, which lost 1 base and 4 bases, there was a span of 10 bases. Germline V gene lookup returns CDR1 SGHRS and CDR2 YFSETQ. The CDR3 length is 14 residues. In DNA, the CDR3 is TGCGCCAGCAGCTTGAATGGCGAGTCAGATACGCAGTATTTT. Translation gives CASSLNGESDTQYF.

This clonotype was recorded a few times. V gene TRBV5-1 combines with J gene TRBJ2-1; D is undetermined. Looked up from germline, CDR1 is SGHRS and CDR2 is YFSETQ. The length of the CDR3 is 14 residues. Trimming removed 0 bases from V and 6 bases from J, with 10 bases in between. In nucleotides, the CDR3 is TGCGCCAGCAGCTTGGCCCCGGGTGGCAATGAGCAGTTCTTC. It encodes CASSLAPGGNEQFF. The full variable domain, in which reference TRBV5-1 and TRBJ2-1 provide the parts outside the CDR3, is KAGVTQTPRYLIKTRGQQVTLSCSPISGHRSVSWYQQTPGQGLQFLFEYFSETQRNKGNFPGRFSGRQFSNSRSEMNVSTLELGDSALYLCASSLAPGGNEQFFGPGTRLTVL.

This clonotype was counted ten times or more. The V call is TRBV6-5, the J call TRBJ2-3; a possible D gene is TRBD1 (8 bases). CDR1 and CDR2 from the germline V gene are MNHEY and SVGAGI. The CDR3 runs 14 residues. The germline V and J ends were trimmed by 5 bases and 4 bases, with 13 bases remaining between them. The CDR3 loop is CASSLQGGADTQYF. In DNA form, the CDR3 reads TGTGCCAGCAGTCTACAGGGGGGGGCAGATACGCAGTATTTT.

The CDR3 spells CASSDSFAPQHF. The CDR3 DNA reads TGTGCCAGCAGTGACAGTTTTGCGCCCCAGCATTTT. The chain carries TRBV2 and TRBJ1-5; D unclear. CDR3 length: 12 residues. Trimming shortened V by 3 bases and J by 9 bases, and 9 bases separated the two germline ends. Germline lookup yields CDR1 SNHLY and CDR2 FYNNEI. Full variable domain (missing parts from reference TRBV2 and TRBJ1-5): EPEVTQTPSHQVTQMGQEVILRCVPISNHLYFYWYRQILGQKVEFLVSFYNNEISEKSEIFDDQFSVERPDGSNFTLKIRSTKLEDSAMYFCASSDSFAPQHFGDGTRLSIL.

The sample holds a few counts of this clonotype. V usage is TRBV5-1 and J usage is TRBJ2-1; D perhaps matches TRBD1 (5 bases). CDR1 and CDR2 (germline): SGHRS, YFSETQ. Trimming shortened V by 4 bases and J by 0 bases, and 11 bases separated the two germline ends. CDR3 size: 15 residues. CDR3 DNA: TGCGCCAGCAGCCAAGACAGTGCCTCCTACAATGAGCAGTTCTTC. Amino acids: CASSQDSASYNEQFF. The full variable domain, its missing parts supplied by reference TRBV5-1 and TRBJ2-1, is KAGVTQTPRYLIKTRGQQVTLSCSPISGHRSVSWYQQTPGQGLQFLFEYFSETQRNKGNFPGRFSGRQFSNSRSEMNVSTLELGDSALYLCASSQDSASYNEQFFGPGTRLTVL.

The genes are TRBV7-2 and TRBJ1-5, with no clear D. The ends were cut back, 3 bases at V and 2 bases at J, with 11 bases in the middle. The CDR3 extends over 15 amino acids. Germline V gene lookup returns CDR1 SGHTA and CDR2 FQGNSA. DNA of the CDR3: TGTGCCAGCAGCTTTGGCAGGTTGGGCAATCAGCCCCAGCATTTT. Its protein is CASSFGRLGNQPQHF.

The V call is TRBV5-1, the J call TRBJ2-3, with TRBD1 identical over 11 bases. Germline V gene lookup returns CDR1 SGHRS and CDR2 YFSETQ. The CDR3 sequence is 15 residues long. With 2 bases clipped from V and 6 bases from J, the junction kept 5 bases outside the gene matches. The CDR3 bases are TGCGCCAGCAGCTTCGGACAGGGGGCATTGGATACGCAGTATTTT. Translating it yields CASSFGQGALDTQYF.

CDR3 nucleotide sequence: TGCAGCGTTAGCAGAACCGGGGAGCTGTTTTTT. Translation gives CSVSRTGELFF. V gene TRBV29-1 combines with J gene TRBJ2-2; D unclear. Trimming took off 5 bases at V and 5 bases at J, with 6 bases between the two ends. Per the germline V gene, CDR1 is SQVTM and CDR2 is ANQGSEA. The CDR3 consists of 11 residues.

There are many counts of this clonotype. This chain uses TRBV4-2 with TRBJ1-5; possibly TRBD1 for D (6 bases). V lost 4 bases and J lost 5, with 18 bases in between. The CDR3 is 16 amino acids. Per germline, CDR1 LGHNA and CDR2 YNFKEQ. CDR3 sequence reads: CASSPNSDRGDQPQHF. The DNA of the CDR3 is TGTGCCAGCAGCCCGAACTCGGACAGAGGCGATCAGCCCCAGCATTTT.